Presented here are 20 T cell receptor beta chains from one specimen sequenced in a study of shared clonotypes between healthy human individuals. The protocol was immunoSEQ multiplex PCR, while the TCRdb copy is restricted to in-frame clones and leaves out a portion. The sample consists of 550,000 to 700,000 clones, 73% of them appearing once. Sequencing used memory CD4+ T cells sorted from blood. Described subset: CD45RA-negative fraction. These receptors were collected from a woman in her 30s in good health.

This clone has more than one count but fewer than ten. CDR3 residues: CACTTAAEAFF. The CDR3 DNA is TGTGCCTGTACCACGGCTGCTGAAGCTTTCTTT. V is TRBV19 and J is TRBJ1-1; no clear D. This CDR3 has 11 amino acids. CDR1 is LNHDA and CDR2 is SQIVND in the germline V gene (reference sequence). Trimming removed 11 bases from V and 6 bases from J, with 13 bases in between. The whole variable domain, filled in from reference TRBV19 and TRBJ1-1, reads DGGITQSPKYLFRKEGQNVTLSCEQNLNHDAMYWYRQDPGQGLRLIYYSQIVNDFQKGDIAEGYSVSREKKESFPLTVTSAQKNPTAFYLCACTTAAEAFFGQGTRLTVV.

The chain employs TRBV5-1 and TRBJ2-7; 7 bases are shared with TRBD1. There are 14 residues in the CDR3. Germline values: CDR1 SGHRS, CDR2 YFSETQ. The V and J ends lost 4 bases and 4 bases, in that order; junction bases with no gene match: 8. CDR3 protein: CASSPSGQLYEQYF. CDR3 DNA: TGCGCCAGCAGCCCCTCGGGACAGCTTTACGAGCAGTACTTC.

V and J are TRBV6-7 and TRBJ2-1; 11 nucleotides line up with TRBD2. TRBV6-7 qualifies as an ORF whose function is uncertain. The CDR3 has 14 residues. The V gene end was trimmed by 4 bases and the J gene end by 7 bases; junction bases not matched to a gene: 3. CDR3 DNA sequence: TGTGCCAGCAGTTTAGCGGGAGGGACGAATGAGCAGTTCTTC. This gives the protein CASSLAGGTNEQFF.

The rearrangement links TRBV4-1 to TRBJ2-1, with 9 bases that match TRBD2. The CDR3 sequence is 15 residues long. The ends lost 3 bases at V and 2 bases at J; junction bases unmatched: 2. From germline, CDR1 is MGHRA and CDR2 YSYEKL. In DNA form, the CDR3 reads TGCGCCAGCAGCCAGAGACTAGCGGCCTACAATGAGCAGTTCTTC. It specifies CASSQRLAAYNEQFF.

This chain connects TRBV20-1 to TRBJ2-1; D uncertain. This CDR3 contains 10 residues. The germline V gene has CDR1 DFQATT and CDR2 SNEGSKA (reference sequence). The V end lost 6 bases, the J end lost 4 bases, and 4 bases lay between the germline ends. The DNA of the CDR3 is TGCAGTGCGGGGTACAATGAGCAGTTCTTC. Amino acids: CSAGYNEQFF.

The chain joins TRBV25-1 to TRBJ2-2; D is ambiguous. This CDR3 has 13 amino acids. Germline-derived CDR1 and CDR2 are MGHDK and SYGVNS. The V end lost 5 bases, the J end lost 5 bases, and 9 bases lay between the germline ends. The CDR3 sequence is CASSLGGTGELFF. In DNA form, the CDR3 reads TGTGCCAGCAGTCTAGGTGGAACCGGGGAGCTGTTTTTT.

This clone was seen a few times. The rearrangement joins TRBV4-1 to TRBJ2-2, with D perhaps TRBD1 (5 bases). V was clipped by 7 bases and J by 13 bases, with 19 bases between them. CDR1 and CDR2 from the germline V gene are MGHRA and YSYEKL. This CDR3 is built from 13 residues. CDR3 residues: CASKGSNIKGLFF. Written as DNA, the CDR3 is TGCGCCAGCAAGGGGTCAAATATTAAGGGGCTGTTTTTT.

This sequence joins TRBV11-2 and TRBJ1-2; TRBD1 aligns across 9 bases. The trim removed 4 bases at V and 2 bases at J, leaving 17 bases unmatched. Germline loops: CDR1 SGHAT, CDR2 FQNNGV. This CDR3 spans 19 amino acids. The CDR3 nucleotides read TGTGCCAGCAGCTCTCAAAAACACAGGGGGCTTTCGTCCAACTATGGCTACACCTTC. Amino acids: CASSSQKHRGLSSNYGYTF.

The chain employs TRBV7-2 and TRBJ2-3; TRBD2 agrees at 9 bases. Trimming removed 5 bases from V and 6 bases from J; junction bases left unmatched: 6. CDR1 and CDR2 from the germline V gene are SGHTA and FQGNSA. CDR3 length equals 14 residues. The CDR3 protein is CASSTRLAADTQYF. The CDR3 DNA reads as TGTGCCAGCAGCACCCGACTAGCGGCCGATACGCAGTATTTT.

The V call is TRBV5-4, the J call TRBJ2-1; 12 bases match TRBD2. CDR3 length: 15 amino acids. Germline CDR1 reads SGHNT; CDR2 reads YYREEE (reference sequence). Unmatched junction bases numbered 7, after V lost 5 bases and J lost 7 bases. CDR3 amino acids: CASSPTSGSRNEQFF. DNA of the CDR3: TGTGCCAGCAGTCCGACTAGCGGGAGTCGGAATGAGCAGTTCTTC.

The V and J genes are TRBV6-5 and TRBJ1-2, with D uncertain. This CDR3 has 13 residues. Germline lookup yields CDR1 MNHEY and CDR2 SVGAGI. Trimming took 0 bases from V and 4 from J, leaving 6 bases between them. Here the CDR3 DNA reads TGTGCCAGCAGTTACTCGACGACCTATGGCTACACCTTC. This translates into CASSYSTTYGYTF.

The gene calls are TRBV4-1 and TRBJ1-1; D is uncertain. Trimming took off 1 base at V and 1 base at J, with 10 bases between the two ends. The length of the CDR3 is 15 residues. Germline V gives CDR1 MGHRA, CDR2 YSYEKL. This chain's CDR3 is CASSQGWTQNTEAFF. Written as DNA, the CDR3 is TGCGCCAGCAGCCAAGGGTGGACTCAGAACACTGAAGCTTTCTTT.

The V and J genes are TRBV7-2 and TRBJ1-5; weak D call: TRBD1 (5 bases). The germline gives CDR1 SGHTA, CDR2 FQGNSA. V was shortened by 1 base and J by 0 bases, with 7 bases between the two germline ends. The CDR3 has 15 amino acids. Here the CDR3 reads CASSLGGGSNQPQHF. The CDR3 DNA is TGTGCCAGCAGCTTAGGCGGGGGTAGCAATCAGCCCCAGCATTTT.

The chain couples TRBV29-1 to TRBJ2-7, with no clear D. Germline-derived CDR1 and CDR2 are SQVTM and ANQGSEA. Trimming cost V 4 bases and J 1 base, with 14 bases left between them. This CDR3 contains 14 residues. For the CDR3, the DNA is TGCAGCGTTGTCCAGCAAGGCAGTTCCTACGAGCAGTACTTC. It is translated as CSVVQQGSSYEQYF.

This chain uses TRBV7-9 with TRBJ1-2, with a tentative D call TRBD1 (6 bases). This CDR3 has 19 residues. The germline V gene encodes CDR1 SEHNR and CDR2 FQNEAQ (reference sequence). V lost 4 bases and J lost 3, with 27 bases in between. The CDR3 DNA follows: TGTGCCAGCAGCTCCCTCGTTAAAAAACAGGGTTTGCTAGACTATGGCTACACCTTC. Amino acids: CASSSLVKKQGLLDYGYTF.

The CDR3 nucleotides are TGTGCCAGCAGACTACAGGGGTCTCCCACAGATACGCAGTATTTT. This gives the protein CASRLQGSPTDTQYF. V is TRBV6-5 and J is TRBJ2-3; 7 bases agree with TRBD1. Per germline, CDR1 MNHEY and CDR2 SVGAGI. Unmatched junction bases numbered 8, after V lost 6 bases and J lost 2 bases. This CDR3 has 15 residues.

The genes are TRBV2 and TRBJ2-4; 8 bases match TRBD1. The V segment lost 4 bases and the J segment 4 bases; nucleotides outside the gene matches: 6. This CDR3 has 15 amino acids. CDR1 is SNHLY and CDR2 is FYNNEI in the germline V gene. CDR3 nucleotides: TGTGCCAGCAGTGTCTCAGGGGGCACAAAAAACATTCAGTACTTC. Encoded protein: CASSVSGGTKNIQYF.

The chain uses TRBV4-2 and TRBJ2-3; D not resolved. The V gene lost 1 base and the J gene lost 2 bases, with 10 bases spanning the gap. CDR3 length equals 15 residues. Per germline, CDR1 LGHNA and CDR2 YNFKEQ. The CDR3 loop is CASSQGETATDTQYF. The CDR3 DNA reads TGTGCCAGCAGCCAAGGTGAAACAGCCACAGATACGCAGTATTTT.

J is TRBJ2-2 and V is TRBV29-1, with 8 bases matching TRBD2. The germline gives CDR1 SQVTM, CDR2 ANQGSEA. V dropped 4 bases and J dropped 4; count of bases not matched to a gene: 5. The CDR3 contains 14 residues. CDR3 nucleotides: TGCAGCGTTGGGGGACTAGGGAGCACCGGGGAGCTGTTTTTT. Translation: CSVGGLGSTGELFF.

The chain is built from TRBV13 and TRBJ2-3; D is perhaps TRBD1 or TRBD2 (5 bases each). The CDR3 is 15 amino acids. The V end was cut by 4 bases, the J end by 3 bases, with 14 bases between. The V gene's germline CDR1 is PRHDT and CDR2 FYEKMQ (reference sequence). The CDR3 sequence: CASSSPQGGTDTQYF. The CDR3 nucleotides read TGTGCCAGCAGCTCTCCTCAGGGCGGGACAGATACGCAGTATTTT.